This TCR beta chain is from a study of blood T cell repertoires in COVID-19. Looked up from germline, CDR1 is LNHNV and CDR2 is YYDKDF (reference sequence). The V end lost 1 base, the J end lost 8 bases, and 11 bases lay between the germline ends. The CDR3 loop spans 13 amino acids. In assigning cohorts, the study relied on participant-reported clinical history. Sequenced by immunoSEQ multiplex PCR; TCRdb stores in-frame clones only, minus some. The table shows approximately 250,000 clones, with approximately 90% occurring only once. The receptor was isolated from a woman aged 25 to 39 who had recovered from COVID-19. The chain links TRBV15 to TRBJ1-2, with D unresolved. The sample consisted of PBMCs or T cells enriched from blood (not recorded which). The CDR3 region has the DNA TGTGCCACCAGCAGAGTGTCTCTCGAGGGCTACACCTTC. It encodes CATSRVSLEGYTF.